This T cell receptor beta chain was documented in a study of blood T cell repertoires in COVID-19. Source study methods: Counts of nucleated cells, estimated from reference gene primer amplification, were obtained. Only in-frame clones appear in the TCRdb table, and some are missing; sequencing was by immunoSEQ multiplex PCR. V and J calls and clone size follow that table, whereas D and trimming were derived from the DNA. The sample has 200,000 to 250,000 clones; roughly nine tenths are singletons. Trimming cost V 2 bases and J 5 bases, with 13 bases left between them. Germline assignment: CDR1 MNHNY and CDR2 SVGAGI (reference sequence). The CDR3 is 15 residues long.

J is TRBJ2-1 and V is TRBV6-6; D may be TRBD2 (6 bases). Material for sequencing was peripheral blood. The receptor was isolated from a woman younger than 35 who had recovered from COVID-19. The CDR3 loop reads CASSYASVGDNEQFF. In DNA form, the CDR3 reads TGTGCCAGCAGTTACGCTAGCGTAGGCGACAATGAGCAGTTCTTC.